One sample yielded the 5 T cell receptor beta chains listed below, sequenced in a study of Graves' ophthalmopathy and Graves' hyperthyroidism. Beta-chain TCR CDR3 regions were amplified from RNA transcripts. First-round RT-PCR with HTBI primers preceded a second-round multiplex PCR. TCRdb re-called the multiplex PCR reads with MiXCR, one entry per CDR3 protein. The sample includes about 160,000 distinct CDR3 sequences, under 40% of them seen just once. The sample was peripheral blood. The receptors shown here come from a woman aged 40 to 50 with Graves' ophthalmopathy.

Many counts were recorded for this clonotype. This chain connects TRBV5-1 to TRBJ1-1; 9 nucleotides line up with TRBD1. The ends lost 5 bases at V and 2 bases at J; junction bases unmatched: 4. This CDR3 comprises 14 residues. From germline, CDR1 is SGHRS and CDR2 YFSETQ. Written as DNA, the CDR3 is TGCGCCAGCAGGTGGACAGGGGAAAACACTGAAGCTTTCTTT. Its translation is CASRWTGENTEAFF. Filled out from reference TRBV5-1 and TRBJ1-1, the complete variable domain reads KAGVTQTPRYLIKTRGQQVTLSCSPISGHRSVSWYQQTPGQGLQFLFEYFSETQRNKGNFPGRFSGRQFSNSRSEMNVSTLELGDSALYLCASRWTGENTEAFFGQGTRLTVV.

The V call is TRBV6-1, the J call TRBJ2-5, with TRBD2 identical over 10 bases. Looked up from germline, CDR1 is MNHNS and CDR2 is SASEGT. The CDR3 runs to 17 residues. The J segment lost 5 bases and the V segment lost 0 bases, leaving 9 bases of the junction unmatched. The CDR3 region is CASSEASGRPQWETQYF. The CDR3 bases are TGTGCCAGCAGTGAAGCTAGCGGGAGGCCCCAATGGGAGACCCAGTACTTC.

The CDR3 loop reads CASSPGTVYEQYF. DNA for the CDR3: TGTGCCAGCAGCCCAGGGACCGTTTACGAGCAGTACTTC. V is TRBV7-8 and J is TRBJ2-7; perhaps D is TRBD1 or TRBD2 (5 bases each). CDR3 length: 13 amino acids. Germline V gives CDR1 SGHVS, CDR2 FQNEAQ. Trimming took off 5 bases at V and 4 bases at J, with 12 bases between the two ends.

This clonotype was counted between two and nine times. The chain uses TRBV12-5 and TRBJ1-1, with 9 bases lining up with TRBD1. The CDR3 length is 12 residues. Germline V gives CDR1 LGHNT, CDR2 FRNRAP. The V gene end was trimmed by 6 bases and the J gene end by 9 bases; junction bases not matched to a gene: 5. The CDR3 DNA is TGTGCTAGTGGCCTCGGACAGGGGAAAGCTTTCTTT. Translated, it gives CASGLGQGKAFF.

This sequence joins TRBV11-1 and TRBJ2-2; D is ambiguous. Germline V lookup: CDR1 SGHAT, CDR2 FQDESV (reference sequence). This CDR3 is 17 amino acids long. The V and J ends lost 5 bases and 4 bases respectively, with 20 bases between them. The CDR3 DNA reads as TGTGCCAGCAGCCCCGCCTGGACCAGCAGACCCACCGGGGAGCTGTTTTTT. This codes for CASSPAWTSRPTGELFF.